What follows describes a single T cell receptor (beta chain). Its cognate antigen has yet to be identified. Per-nucleotide qualities are absent, and no much larger clonotype sits a single base away. Based on the germline V gene, the CDR1 and CDR2 sequences are SGHDT and YYEEEE. Trimming takes 4 bases off V and 8 bases off J; junction bases not matched to a gene: 11. The CDR3 spans 17 residues, from the cysteine through the phenylalanine. The DNA shown is the 51-base CDR3, in frame from base 1. This record belongs to a study of T cells after posttransplantation cyclophosphamide (dated by TCRdb to 2015 to 2016). Concerning the study at large: Using TRB sequencing, the study followed how the T cell repertoire rebuilt after myeloablative bone marrow transplantation with posttransplantation cyclophosphamide given as GVHD prophylaxis. TRB sequencing was performed on blood from all 35 or so PTCy patients with 1-year posttransplant specimens. TRB sequencing was also done on up to about 3 additional blood samples from 2 to 5.2 years after transplant in 3 patients, and on pretransplant blood from a handful of patients. Antigen receptor sequencing was done on samples from some 40 PTCy-treated patients and from approximately 16 related bone marrow donors of those patients. Because TRA and TRB clonality correlated tightly in under ten samples, the subsequent TCR analyses were limited to TRB only. Public TRB sequences were searched against a database of over 3,600 sequences associated with responses to pathogens, tumor antigens, self-antigens and alloantigens. The study at large found these results: Across 45 patients, recipient CMV seropositivity and CMV reactivation were highly associated with TRB clonality; PTCy diversity was similar to CNI/methotrexate controls. Donor-recipient similarity was low at 1-2 months but rose over the first year, and later blood repertoires were often dominated by donor CD8+ memory clones. The TRB repertoires of T cells infiltrating skin or GI tract showed only limited overlap with the TRB repertoires of T cells in blood.

Genomic DNA was the input for TRB sequencing, which was run either with the immunoSEQ assay at survey resolution or with the hsTCRB kit. In the original analysis: The immunoSEQ software handled the initial read processing, while the LymphoSeq R package was used for the repertoire analyses. Clonality was calculated as 1 minus normalized Shannon entropy, and the Gini coefficient was also calculated for each TRB dataset. Phenotypes of unsorted samples were inferred by mapping TRB sequences from sorted subsets of the recipient or donor onto the same recipient's unsorted samples. As stored in TCRdb, this immuneACCESS dataset retains in-frame rearrangements with V and J assigned. A fraction of the clones does not appear; measured against another copy, unresolved V genes explain less than half of the discrepancy, and the remainder lacks a known reason. The D gene and trimming were derived from the DNA, and the V and J assignments and clone size from that table. Recorded for this sample are 13,000 to 15,000 clones; 76% of them occurred a single time. The ten largest clones capture approximately 1.2% of the sample.

Peripheral blood samples were provided by related bone marrow donors on the day of marrow donation. Mononuclear cells from peripheral blood and bone marrow were separated by Ficoll-Hypaque density centrifugation and then cryopreserved. CD4+ and CD8+ T cells, including naive and memory subsets, were sorted by FACS on a FACSAria II. Sequencing was done on a sample of memory CD4+ T cells sorted from PBMCs. This chain is built from TRBV5-6 and TRBJ2-1; TRBD2 aligns with 14 central bases. The clonotype originates from a man in his forties or fifties. The DNA reads as follows: TGTGCCAGCAGCCTGACTAGCGGGGGGGCCTGGGCCCATGAGCAGTTCTTC. This encodes CASSLTSGGAWAHEQFF.